This T cell receptor (beta chain) was sequenced for a study of blood T cell repertoires in COVID-19. The CDR3 is 16 amino acids. CDR1 and CDR2 (germline): KGHSH, LQKENI. TCRdb's table, derived via immunoSEQ multiplex PCR, lists solely in-frame clones and lacks some. The sample has about 80,000 clones, about 78% seen once. A note on this clone: A read error may produce the germline difference seen at one junction end.

This rearrangement joins TRBV18 to TRBJ2-7; TRBD2 aligns across 14 bases. The sample consisted of peripheral blood. The receptor was isolated from a human donor in a cohort sampled during active COVID-19. The CDR3: CASSPHGTSGGYEQYF. The CDR3 DNA reads TGTGCCAGCTCGCCACACGGGACTAGCGGGGGATACGAGCAGTACTTC.